This T cell receptor beta chain was observed in a study of T cells in Graves' hyperthyroidism and ophthalmopathy. This clonotype was picked up a small number of times. The CDR3 loop spans 13 amino acids. The germline V and J ends were trimmed by 1 base and 6 bases, with 7 bases remaining between them. Per germline, CDR1 SGHVS and CDR2 FQNEAQ. Approximately 9.3 ml of fresh peripheral blood supplied the PBMCs. RNA transcripts provided the source from which TCR beta CDR3 regions were amplified. Researchers ran a first-round RT-PCR on the TCR CDR3 using the HTBI primer set. TCRdb recomputed calls from the multiplex PCR reads with MiXCR, one row per CDR3 protein. This table holds 500,000 to 600,000 distinct CDR3 sequences, just under 20% found once.

The J gene is TRBJ1-5, the V gene TRBV7-8; perhaps TRBD1 as D (6 bases). Material for sequencing was blood. The receptor was derived from a middle-aged man with Graves' ophthalmopathy. CDR3 sequence: CASSLGGLQPQHF. CDR3 DNA sequence: TGTGCCAGCAGCTTAGGGGGGCTTCAGCCCCAGCATTTT.